Listed below are T cell receptor beta chains from one sample, sequenced in a study of blood T cell repertoires in COVID-19. Sequencing was performed with immunoSEQ multiplex PCR; in TCRdb, only in-frame clones are kept and a portion is missing. The sample gives around 74,000 clones, roughly 89% of which show up once; under 6% is in the top ten. What was sequenced was peripheral blood. The source of these receptors is a man aged 50-59 years with active COVID-19. CDR3s include the opening cysteine and the closing phenylalanine or tryptophan. A D gene is named only where the DNA matches it firmly. Clone size is shown for a subset of rows, as once, few, many or a class of expanded clone.

v_call: TRBV11-3
d_call: TRBD2
clone_size: .
j_call: TRBJ2-1
cdr3_aa: CASSWMSSGGEYEQFF
cdr3_nt: TGTGCCAGCAGCTGGATGTCTAGCGGGGGTGAGTATGAGCAGTTCTTC

v_call: TRBV6-5
d_call: .
clone_size: .
j_call: TRBJ2-1
cdr3_aa: CASTKNSIDYNEQFF
cdr3_nt: TGTGCCAGCACTAAGAACTCTATTGATTACAATGAGCAGTTCTTC

v_call: TRBV3-1/TRBV3-2
d_call: TRBD2
clone_size: .
j_call: TRBJ2-7
cdr3_aa: CASSLTSGGLMIFYEQYF
cdr3_nt: TGTGCCAGCAGCCTTACTAGCGGGGGACTCATGATTTTCTACGAGCAGTACTTC

v_call: TRBV20-1
d_call: .
clone_size: .
j_call: TRBJ1-5
cdr3_aa: CSASRGEAGEGPQHF
cdr3_nt: TGCAGTGCTAGTCGGGGTGAGGCGGGGGAAGGGCCCCAGCATTTT

v_call: TRBV5-1
d_call: TRBD1
clone_size: once
j_call: TRBJ1-1
cdr3_aa: CASSPSGTGNTEAFF
cdr3_nt: TGCGCCAGCAGCCCCTCCGGGACAGGGAACACTGAAGCTTTCTTT

v_call: TRBV28
d_call: .
clone_size: .
j_call: TRBJ1-5
cdr3_aa: CASSLPEDSSNQPQHF
cdr3_nt: TGTGCCAGCAGCCTTCCAGAAGACAGCTCCAATCAGCCCCAGCATTTT

v_call: TRBV5-4
d_call: TRBD1
clone_size: .
j_call: TRBJ2-3
cdr3_aa: CASSYFTGGYDTDTQYF
cdr3_nt: TGTGCCAGCAGTTATTTCACAGGGGGCTACGACACAGATACGCAGTATTTT

v_call: TRBV6-6
d_call: .
clone_size: .
j_call: TRBJ1-5
cdr3_aa: CASSGGQNRNQPQHF
cdr3_nt: TGTGCCAGCAGTGGTGGACAGAACCGCAATCAGCCCCAGCATTTT

v_call: TRBV5-1
d_call: .
clone_size: .
j_call: TRBJ1-1
cdr3_aa: CASSRTLQGNTEAFF
cdr3_nt: TGCGCCAGCAGTCGGACCCTACAGGGGAACACTGAAGCTTTCTTT

v_call: TRBV28
d_call: TRBD1
clone_size: .
j_call: TRBJ1-4
cdr3_aa: CASTTGGTEKLFF
cdr3_nt: TGTGCCAGCACGACAGGGGGCACTGAAAAACTGTTTTTT

v_call: TRBV28
d_call: .
clone_size: few
j_call: TRBJ1-6
cdr3_aa: CASSFSKSRDNSPLHF
cdr3_nt: TGTGCCAGCAGTTTTAGCAAGAGCAGGGATAATTCACCCCTCCACTTT

v_call: TRBV28
d_call: TRBD1
clone_size: .
j_call: TRBJ2-5
cdr3_aa: CASSLPTGGATETQYF
cdr3_nt: TGTGCCAGCAGTTTACCAACAGGGGGCGCTACGGAGACCCAGTACTTC

v_call: TRBV20-1
d_call: .
clone_size: once
j_call: TRBJ2-7
cdr3_aa: CSVGRLYEQYF
cdr3_nt: TGCAGTGTAGGCAGGCTGTACGAGCAGTACTTC

v_call: TRBV6-1
d_call: .
clone_size: .
j_call: TRBJ1-2
cdr3_aa: CASSEGGIGYTF
cdr3_nt: TGTGCCAGCAGTGAAGGGGGCATTGGCTACACCTTC

v_call: TRBV9
d_call: TRBD1
clone_size: .
j_call: TRBJ2-7
cdr3_aa: CASSVSDRANEQYF
cdr3_nt: TGTGCCAGCAGCGTGAGTGACAGGGCGAACGAGCAGTACTTC

v_call: TRBV30
d_call: .
clone_size: .
j_call: TRBJ2-7
cdr3_aa: CAWSVTGFEQYF
cdr3_nt: TGTGCCTGGAGTGTAACAGGCTTCGAGCAGTACTTC

v_call: TRBV19
d_call: TRBD1
clone_size: .
j_call: TRBJ2-7
cdr3_aa: CASSTPTGGPYSSYEQYF
cdr3_nt: TGTGCCAGTAGTACCCCGACAGGGGGTCCTTACAGCTCCTACGAGCAGTACTTC

v_call: TRBV4-2
d_call: TRBD1
clone_size: .
j_call: TRBJ1-6
cdr3_aa: CASSQEAGTDNSPLHF
cdr3_nt: TGTGCCAGCAGCCAGGAAGCCGGGACAGATAATTCACCCCTCCACTTT

v_call: TRBV6-2/TRBV6-3
d_call: .
clone_size: .
j_call: TRBJ1-1
cdr3_aa: CASSQGIEAFF
cdr3_nt: TGTGCCAGCAGTCAGGGGATTGAAGCTTTCTTT

v_call: TRBV10-3
d_call: .
clone_size: .
j_call: TRBJ1-5
cdr3_aa: CAISESSGSGGNQPQHF
cdr3_nt: TGTGCCATCAGTGAGTCGTCGGGAAGCGGTGGTAATCAGCCCCAGCATTTT

v_call: TRBV28
d_call: .
clone_size: .
j_call: TRBJ2-7
cdr3_aa: CASGVGGASVTYEQYF
cdr3_nt: TGTGCCAGCGGAGTAGGTGGGGCTAGCGTAACCTACGAGCAGTACTTC

v_call: TRBV10-2
d_call: TRBD1
clone_size: .
j_call: TRBJ2-7
cdr3_aa: CASSERGQGMYEQYF
cdr3_nt: TGCGCCAGCAGTGAACGGGGACAGGGGATGTACGAGCAGTACTTC

v_call: TRBV6-5
d_call: .
clone_size: .
j_call: TRBJ2-4
cdr3_aa: CASSVDSLAKNIQYF
cdr3_nt: TGTGCCAGCAGCGTTGACAGTCTAGCCAAAAACATTCAGTACTTC

v_call: TRBV6-2/TRBV6-3
d_call: .
clone_size: .
j_call: TRBJ2-3
cdr3_aa: CASSYDLRGAYTDTQYF
cdr3_nt: TGTGCCAGCAGTTACGACTTACGGGGGGCATACACAGATACGCAGTATTTT

v_call: TRBV11-2
d_call: TRBD2
clone_size: .
j_call: TRBJ2-5
cdr3_aa: CASSSQPGGRETQYF
cdr3_nt: TGTGCCAGCAGCTCCCAGCCCGGGGGGAGAGAGACCCAGTACTTC

v_call: TRBV19
d_call: TRBD1
clone_size: .
j_call: TRBJ2-2
cdr3_aa: CASSMDRGTGELFF
cdr3_nt: TGTGCCAGTAGTATGGACAGGGGAACCGGGGAGCTGTTTTTT

v_call: TRBV28
d_call: TRBD1
clone_size: .
j_call: TRBJ2-5
cdr3_aa: CASNLGTGGLQETQYF
cdr3_nt: TGTGCCAGCAACCTCGGGACAGGGGGCCTCCAAGAGACCCAGTACTTC

v_call: TRBV6-1
d_call: .
clone_size: .
j_call: TRBJ1-2
cdr3_aa: CASSEGRRANYGYTF
cdr3_nt: TGTGCCAGCAGTGAAGGGAGACGGGCTAACTATGGCTACACCTTC

v_call: TRBV7-9
d_call: .
clone_size: once
j_call: TRBJ2-5
cdr3_aa: CASSSPSRIRVIPETQYF
cdr3_nt: TGTGCCAGCAGCTCCCCCTCCAGAATCAGGGTAATCCCTGAGACCCAGTACTTC

v_call: TRBV19
d_call: .
clone_size: .
j_call: TRBJ2-7
cdr3_aa: CASSIAAGYYEQYF
cdr3_nt: TGTGCCAGTAGTATAGCAGCAGGCTACTACGAGCAGTACTTC

v_call: TRBV5-4
d_call: .
clone_size: few
j_call: TRBJ2-1
cdr3_aa: CASKEGGFSYNEQFF
cdr3_nt: TGTGCCAGCAAGGAGGGAGGCTTCTCCTACAATGAGCAGTTCTTC

v_call: TRBV5-5
d_call: .
clone_size: .
j_call: TRBJ1-2
cdr3_aa: CASSPTANYGYTF
cdr3_nt: TGTGCCAGCAGCCCGACAGCTAACTATGGCTACACCTTC

v_call: TRBV18
d_call: TRBD1
clone_size: .
j_call: TRBJ1-1
cdr3_aa: CASSLGQGNTEAFF
cdr3_nt: TGTGCCAGCTCCCTTGGACAGGGGAACACTGAAGCTTTCTTT

v_call: TRBV10-3
d_call: TRBD1
clone_size: once
j_call: TRBJ1-1
cdr3_aa: CAISAAGGSNTEAFF
cdr3_nt: TGTGCCATCAGTGCAGCAGGGGGTTCGAACACTGAAGCTTTCTTT

v_call: TRBV30
d_call: .
clone_size: .
j_call: TRBJ1-1
cdr3_aa: CAWSVPGGAEAFF
cdr3_nt: TGTGCCTGGAGTGTACCCGGAGGGGCTGAAGCTTTCTTT

v_call: TRBV28
d_call: .
clone_size: .
j_call: TRBJ2-6
cdr3_aa: CASSSRSSGANVLTF
cdr3_nt: TGTGCCAGCAGTTCTCGTTCCTCTGGGGCCAACGTCCTGACTTTC

v_call: TRBV27
d_call: .
clone_size: .
j_call: TRBJ1-6
cdr3_aa: CASSREGSSSYNSPLHF
cdr3_nt: TGTGCCAGCAGTAGGGAGGGGAGTAGCTCCTATAATTCACCCCTCCACTTT

v_call: TRBV19
d_call: .
clone_size: .
j_call: TRBJ1-1
cdr3_aa: CASIPRGSTEAFF
cdr3_nt: TGTGCCAGTATCCCACGGGGGAGCACTGAAGCTTTCTTT

v_call: TRBV2
d_call: TRBD1
clone_size: once
j_call: TRBJ1-2
cdr3_aa: CASRPTGGFYGYTF
cdr3_nt: TGTGCCAGCAGACCGACAGGGGGCTTCTATGGCTACACCTTC

v_call: TRBV5-8
d_call: .
clone_size: .
j_call: TRBJ1-5
cdr3_aa: CASSPLLSNQPQHF
cdr3_nt: TGTGCCAGCAGCCCCCTCCTCAGTAATCAGCCCCAGCATTTT

v_call: TRBV11-3
d_call: .
clone_size: .
j_call: TRBJ1-6
cdr3_aa: CASSPAGRGNSPLHF
cdr3_nt: TGTGCCAGCAGCCCGGCGGGACGGGGTAATTCACCCCTCCACTTT

v_call: TRBV7-2
d_call: .
clone_size: few
j_call: TRBJ2-7
cdr3_aa: CASSVPRSDEQYF
cdr3_nt: TGTGCCAGCAGCGTCCCTCGATCGGACGAGCAGTACTTC

v_call: TRBV19
d_call: TRBD1
clone_size: .
j_call: TRBJ2-7
cdr3_aa: CASSMVRQGAYEQYF
cdr3_nt: TGTGCCAGTAGTATGGTCAGACAGGGGGCCTACGAGCAGTACTTC

v_call: TRBV7-6
d_call: TRBD2
clone_size: .
j_call: TRBJ2-7
cdr3_aa: CASSLMGTSGEQYF
cdr3_nt: TGTGCCAGCAGCTTAATGGGGACTAGCGGCGAGCAGTACTTC

v_call: TRBV9
d_call: TRBD1
clone_size: .
j_call: TRBJ1-6
cdr3_aa: CASSVGPTGWNSPLHF
cdr3_nt: TGTGCCAGCAGCGTAGGGCCGACAGGGTGGAATTCACCCCTCCACTTT

v_call: TRBV19
d_call: TRBD1
clone_size: .
j_call: TRBJ1-4
cdr3_aa: CASSIAGGKEKLFF
cdr3_nt: TGTGCCAGTAGTATTGCAGGGGGCAAAGAAAAACTGTTTTTT

v_call: TRBV11-3
d_call: TRBD2
clone_size: .
j_call: TRBJ2-5
cdr3_aa: CASSLGSGGRQETQYF
cdr3_nt: TGTGCCAGCAGCTTAGGTAGCGGGGGCCGCCAAGAGACCCAGTACTTC

v_call: TRBV9
d_call: .
clone_size: .
j_call: TRBJ1-1
cdr3_aa: CASSVGTGNTEAFF
cdr3_nt: TGTGCCAGCAGCGTCGGCACAGGGAACACTGAAGCTTTCTTT

v_call: TRBV5-1
d_call: .
clone_size: .
j_call: TRBJ2-2
cdr3_aa: CASSLGSDSGELFF
cdr3_nt: TGCGCCAGCAGCTTAGGCTCTGACTCCGGGGAGCTGTTTTTT

v_call: TRBV15
d_call: .
clone_size: once
j_call: TRBJ1-5
cdr3_aa: CATSRDINQPQHF
cdr3_nt: TGTGCCACCAGCAGAGATATCAATCAGCCCCAGCATTTT

v_call: TRBV29-1
d_call: .
clone_size: .
j_call: TRBJ2-1
cdr3_aa: CSVELRSLAMSSYNEQFF
cdr3_nt: TGCAGCGTTGAGCTTCGTAGCCTGGCCATGAGCTCCTACAATGAGCAGTTCTTC

v_call: TRBV25-1
d_call: TRBD1
clone_size: once
j_call: TRBJ2-5
cdr3_aa: CASGNRGEETQYF
cdr3_nt: TGTGCCAGCGGAAACAGGGGTGAAGAGACCCAGTACTTC

v_call: TRBV15
d_call: TRBD1
clone_size: .
j_call: TRBJ1-5
cdr3_aa: CATHSRQGFHQPQHF
cdr3_nt: TGTGCCACCCATTCGAGACAGGGGTTCCATCAGCCCCAGCATTTT

v_call: TRBV10-3
d_call: TRBD1
clone_size: .
j_call: TRBJ1-6
cdr3_aa: CAISRQGSSYNSPLHF
cdr3_nt: TGTGCCATCAGTCGACAGGGGTCATCCTATAATTCACCCCTCCACTTT

v_call: TRBV19
d_call: TRBD1
clone_size: few
j_call: TRBJ2-1
cdr3_aa: CASSPQGADYNEQFF
cdr3_nt: TGTGCCAGTAGCCCCCAGGGGGCGGACTACAATGAGCAGTTCTTC

v_call: TRBV5-1
d_call: .
clone_size: .
j_call: TRBJ2-5
cdr3_aa: CASSLASALEETQYF
cdr3_nt: TGCGCCAGCAGCCTAGCATCCGCCCTAGAAGAGACCCAGTACTTC

v_call: TRBV19
d_call: TRBD1
clone_size: few
j_call: TRBJ1-5
cdr3_aa: CASEQGANQPQHF
cdr3_nt: TGTGCCAGCGAACAGGGGGCGAATCAGCCCCAGCATTTT

v_call: TRBV19
d_call: TRBD1
clone_size: .
j_call: TRBJ2-2
cdr3_aa: CASSPGGNANTGELFF
cdr3_nt: TGTGCCAGTAGTCCAGGGGGCAACGCGAACACCGGGGAGCTGTTTTTT

v_call: TRBV20-1
d_call: .
clone_size: .
j_call: TRBJ2-7
cdr3_aa: CSAARVYEQYF
cdr3_nt: TGCAGTGCTGCCAGGGTCTACGAGCAGTACTTC

v_call: TRBV6-6
d_call: TRBD1
clone_size: once
j_call: TRBJ1-1
cdr3_aa: CASRQQGAGTEAFF
cdr3_nt: TGTGCCAGCAGGCAGCAGGGGGCAGGGACTGAAGCTTTCTTT